The 17 T cell receptor beta chains reported below all come from one sample, sequenced in a study of human T cells and chemical hapten exposure. Each CDR3 protein is one row after TCRdb ran MiXCR on the RACE reads. The sample has about 37,000 distinct CDR3 sequences, approximately 6.3% seen once. The time point: patch test 1, 2 weeks after DPC sensitization. Indicated treatment: therapeutic diphenylcyclopropenone sensitization with weekly scalp DPC. Unfractionated whole blood was the source of the extracted total RNA. This sample comprised whole blood, obtained in connection with sensitization to the hapten diphenylcyclopropenone (DPC). These TCRs come from a woman aged 25 to 39 with alopecia areata. Some clones in this sample may be carry-over from other donors' samples.

V usage is TRBV10-3 and J usage is TRBJ2-5, with 10 bases identical to TRBD2. Germline assignment: CDR1 ENHRY and CDR2 SYGVKD. Losses at the gene ends were 8 bases for V and 5 bases for J; bases not matched to a gene: 5. The CDR3 length is 13 residues. CDR3 nucleotide sequence: TGTGCCATCGGGGCTAGCGGGGGTGAGACCCAGTACTTC. It is translated as CAIGASGGETQYF.

This clonotype showed up many times. The V call is TRBV7-2, the J call TRBJ2-7; 10 bases match TRBD1. V shed 5 bases, J shed 2 bases, and the junction held 9 bases outside the gene matches. CDR1 is SGHTA, CDR2 FQGNSA, per germline. The CDR3 loop spans 16 amino acids. CDR3 bases: TGTGCCAGCAGCCGCACCGGACAGGGGGTGACCTACGAGCAGTACTTC. Residues: CASSRTGQGVTYEQYF.

The V and J genes are TRBV9 and TRBJ2-2; D is undetermined. Germline-derived CDR1 and CDR2 are SGDLS and YYNGEE. Deletions cut 3 bases from V and 5 bases from J, with 14 bases between. The CDR3 spans 15 residues. Here the CDR3 reads CASSEGPRLTGELFF. The CDR3 DNA follows: TGTGCCAGCAGCGAGGGTCCTAGGCTTACCGGGGAGCTGTTTTTT.

This clonotype was detected many times. The chain employs TRBV28 and TRBJ1-6; D is unresolved. The CDR3 has 12 amino acids. Deletions cut 10 bases from V and 10 bases from J, with 14 bases between. Germline-derived CDR1 and CDR2 are MDHEN and SYDVKM. The CDR3 DNA reads TGTGCCACCTGGATCATTAACTCACCCCTCCACTTT. This sequence encodes CATWIINSPLHF.

The rearrangement uses TRBV25-1 and TRBJ2-6, with a possible D match to TRBD2 (5 bases). The CDR3 loop spans 13 amino acids. In germline, CDR1 is MGHDK, CDR2 SYGVNS. V dropped 8 bases and J dropped 0 bases, with 5 bases sitting between them. This CDR3 is CASGSSGANVLTF. CDR3 nucleotides: TGTGCCAGCGGGAGCTCTGGGGCCAACGTCCTGACTTTC.

V usage is TRBV28 and J usage is TRBJ1-1; no clear D. Germline V gene sequence: CDR1 MDHEN, CDR2 SYDVKM. V was shortened by 5 bases and J by 1 base, with 8 bases between the two germline ends. This CDR3 comprises 13 residues. The CDR3: CASSLMRNTEAFF. CDR3 nucleotide sequence: TGTGCCAGCAGTCTTATGCGGAACACTGAAGCTTTCTTT.

This clonotype was counted only a few times. Here the CDR3 reads CASSYGTSTGELFF. CDR3 coding DNA: TGTGCCAGCAGTTATGGGACCAGTACCGGGGAGCTGTTTTTT. This sequence joins TRBV6-5 and TRBJ2-2, with D tentatively TRBD1 or TRBD2 (5 bases each). The CDR3 has 14 amino acids. The V and J ends lost 3 bases and 5 bases respectively, with 10 bases between them. The germline gives CDR1 MNHEY, CDR2 SVGAGI.

This clonotype was detected only a few times. The chain carries TRBV5-5 and TRBJ1-2; unclear D gene. This CDR3 is built from 18 residues. CDR1 SGHKS and CDR2 YYEKEE come from the germline V gene (reference sequence). Trimming left V 4 bases short and J 4 bases short, with 26 bases between. The CDR3 bases are TGTGCCAGCAGCCCACTGCAAATGCGCCCCCGCGCGCTCTATGGCTACACCTTC. This translates into CASSPLQMRPRALYGYTF.

This clonotype showed up just a few times. The chain recombines TRBV12-3 or TRBV12-4 with TRBJ2-3, with TRBD2 identical over 12 bases. The CDR3 runs 17 residues. J gave up 3 bases and V 2 bases, and 6 bases lay outside the gene matches. The CDR3 nucleotides read TGTGCCAGCAGTTTAATACGGACTAGCGGGGAAACAGATACGCAGTATTTT. Amino acids: CASSLIRTSGETDTQYF.

The CDR3 DNA reads as TGTGCCAGCACGCAGATAGGGCCGTCTCAGCCCCAGCATTTT. Translating gives CASTQIGPSQPQHF. The chain employs TRBV6-2 or TRBV6-3 and TRBJ1-5; no clear D gene. The CDR3 runs to 14 residues. Trimming shortened V by 7 bases and J by 6 bases, and 16 bases separated the two germline ends. CDR1 and CDR2 from the germline V gene are MNHEY and SVGEGT.

The V call is TRBV14, the J call TRBJ2-3, with 8 nucleotides matching TRBD1. The V gene end was trimmed by 5 bases and the J gene end by 4 bases; junction bases not matched to a gene: 11. The CDR3 sequence is 16 residues long. Germline loops: CDR1 SGHDN, CDR2 FVKESK. The CDR3 reads CASSLRRTGTADTQYF. The CDR3 DNA reads TGTGCCAGCAGCTTAAGGAGGACAGGGACAGCAGATACGCAGTATTTT.

This chain links TRBV27 with TRBJ2-7; 12 bases line up with TRBD2. There are 15 residues in the CDR3. With 4 bases clipped from V and 6 bases from J, the junction kept 7 bases outside the gene matches. Germline loops: CDR1 MNHEY, CDR2 SMNVEV (reference sequence). CDR3 DNA sequence: TGTGCCAGCAGTTCCACTAGCGGGGGGCGGGGCGAGCAGTACTTC. The encoded protein is CASSSTSGGRGEQYF.

This clonotype was recorded a few times. The chain uses TRBV10-3 and TRBJ2-5; perhaps TRBD1 as D (5 bases). Trimming shortened V by 0 bases and J by 2 bases, and 10 bases separated the two germline ends. Germline loops: CDR1 ENHRY, CDR2 SYGVKD. CDR3 length: 15 residues. For the CDR3, the DNA is TGTGCCATCAGTGAGTCTGGACAAGGGCAAGAGACCCAGTACTTC. Translated, it gives CAISESGQGQETQYF.

This clonotype was seen more than once but under ten times. This chain connects TRBV5-1 to TRBJ1-1; D unclear. CDR1 is SGHRS and CDR2 is YFSETQ in the germline V gene. The ends were cut back, 2 bases at V and 0 bases at J, with 8 bases in the middle. This CDR3 comprises 14 residues. CDR3 sequence: CASSFDGMNTEAFF. The DNA for the CDR3 is TGCGCCAGCAGCTTCGACGGCATGAACACTGAAGCTTTCTTT. Full variable domain (rest looked up from reference TRBV5-1 and TRBJ1-1): KAGVTQTPRYLIKTRGQQVTLSCSPISGHRSVSWYQQTPGQGLQFLFEYFSETQRNKGNFPGRFSGRQFSNSRSEMNVSTLELGDSALYLCASSFDGMNTEAFFGQGTRLTVV.

This chain links TRBV27 with TRBJ1-1, with TRBD1 matching 7 bases. From germline, CDR1 is MNHEY and CDR2 SMNVEV (reference sequence). CDR3 length: 13 residues. The V gene end was trimmed by 7 bases and the J gene end by 10 bases; junction bases not matched to a gene: 12. The DNA of the CDR3 is TGTGCCAGCACTTTCGGGGGAGGGGGCCGAGCTTTCTTT. Protein: CASTFGGGGRAFF.

This clonotype was recorded a few times. The V gene is TRBV12-3 or TRBV12-4, the J gene TRBJ2-2, with D perhaps TRBD1 (5 bases). With 7 bases removed from V and 4 bases from J, the gap between germline ends came to 19 bases. This CDR3 contains 16 residues. The CDR3 loop reads CASNPLGPSTTGELFF. CDR3 sequence (DNA): TGTGCCAGCAATCCCCTGGGGCCTAGTACCACCGGGGAGCTGTTTTTT.

This clonotype was counted between two and nine times. J is TRBJ1-2 and V is TRBV18; no clear D. There are 13 residues in the CDR3. The V and J ends lost 3 bases and 8 bases respectively, with 13 bases between them. The germline gives CDR1 KGHSH, CDR2 LQKENI. The chain's CDR3 is CASSPTLIGGYTF. CDR3 DNA: TGTGCCAGCTCACCTACACTAATAGGGGGCTACACCTTC.